Reported below is one TCR beta chain. This sample stems from a study of T cells in Graves' hyperthyroidism and ophthalmopathy. In the study overall: The authors collected peripheral blood at initial diagnosis, before any treatment.

CDR1 is MDHEN and CDR2 is SYDVKM in the germline V gene. The V and J ends lost 1 base and 5 bases, in that order; junction bases with no gene match: 18. The CDR3 consists of 20 residues. Progressors' blood was drawn at hyperthyroidism diagnosis, before ophthalmopathy symptoms. Using RNA transcripts as the source, TCR beta CDR3 regions were amplified. HTBI primers were employed in a first-round RT-PCR of the TCR CDR3. TCRdb analysed the multiplex PCR reads with MiXCR anew, one entry per CDR3 protein. The sample records 690,000 or so distinct CDR3 sequences, over 15% being singletons. The specimen was blood. V is TRBV28 and J is TRBJ2-5, with 11 bases matching TRBD2. The TCR sequence derives from a woman in her forties or fifties with Graves' hyperthyroidism that later progressed to Graves' ophthalmopathy. The CDR3 nucleotides read TGTGCCAGCAGTTTATCTTTTTCCGGCATTAGCGGGAGGGGTTTGGAGACCCAGTACTTC. This gives the protein CASSLSFSGISGRGLETQYF.